This T cell receptor beta chain emerged from a study of OX40 agonist ivuxolimab in advanced cancers. Turning to the study itself: Partial responses occurred in Three dose-escalation patients, one with hepatocellular carcinoma and two with cutaneous melanoma.

Study-wide findings and caveats: At doses 0.1 to 3.0 mg/kg, CD4+ and CD8+ clones expanded.

This clone came up a few times. Its target is not known. CDR3 length: 16 residues. Repertoires were generated with immunoSEQ multiplex PCR, while TCRdb's copy carries only in-frame clones and drops some. The sample has some 100,000 clones, 84% seen once. This sequence originates from an adult with an advanced solid tumor such as melanoma, head and neck, liver or kidney cancer. The V call is TRBV21-1, the J call TRBJ1-1; TRBD1 is the table's D call, not checked against the DNA. TRBV21-1 is shown as a pseudogene. Sequenced here: CD4+ or CD8+ T cells sorted from blood, sampled in a trial of the OX40 agonist ivuxolimab. CDR3 nucleotides: TGTGCCAGCAGCAAAGCGGTGGGGACAGGTCGCACTGAAGCTTTCTTT. Residues: CASSKAVGTGRTEAFF.